These 30 T cell receptor beta chains were all obtained from the same sample, sequenced in a study of blood T cell repertoires in COVID-19. Assay used: immunoSEQ multiplex PCR; TCRdb lists only in-frame clones, some missing. The data show 380,000 or so clones, with roughly four fifths seen just once and roughly 1.1% held by the top ten. The sequenced material came from peripheral blood. These receptors originate from a human donor with acute or convalescent COVID-19. The donor label of this sample is uncertain.

V and J are TRBV7-9 and TRBJ2-5; 10 positions match TRBD2. The length of the CDR3 is 14 residues. V trimming: 3 bases; J trimming: 5 bases; junction bases outside the gene matches: 3. Germline CDR1 and CDR2: SEHNR and FQNEAQ (reference sequence). Written as DNA, the CDR3 is TGTGCCAGCAGCTTTACTAGCGGGGCTGAGACCCAGTACTTC. Protein product: CASSFTSGAETQYF.

This chain uses TRBV30 with TRBJ2-3; D is ambiguous. Germline lookup yields CDR1 GTSNPN and CDR2 SVGIG (reference sequence). V was shortened by 3 bases and J by 6 bases, with 10 bases between the two germline ends. This CDR3 region has 12 residues. The CDR3 sequence: CAWSPFPDTQYF. The CDR3 DNA reads TGTGCCTGGAGCCCTTTCCCCGATACGCAGTATTTT.

This clone was counted a few times. V and J are TRBV6-1 and TRBJ1-4, with 9 bases fitting TRBD1. The V segment lost 1 base and the J segment 8 bases; nucleotides outside the gene matches: 5. This CDR3 has 15 residues. Germline values: CDR1 MNHNS, CDR2 SASEGT. The CDR3 DNA sequence: TGTGCCAGCAGTGAAGAGGGGACAGGGTCCGAAAAACTGTTTTTT. This sequence encodes CASSEEGTGSEKLFF.

This chain connects TRBV5-6 to TRBJ1-4; D is undetermined. Germline assignment: CDR1 SGHDT and CDR2 YYEEEE. The CDR3 runs 14 residues. The V end lost 5 bases, the J end lost 8 bases, and 16 bases lay between the germline ends. CDR3 nucleotide sequence: TGTGCCAGCAGGGTCAGAGGTGTACGGGAAAAACTGTTTTTT. Its translation is CASRVRGVREKLFF.

The chain employs TRBV28 and TRBJ2-2, with D possibly matching TRBD2 (6 bases). This CDR3 spans 15 amino acids. Germline V gene sequence: CDR1 MDHEN, CDR2 SYDVKM. With 5 bases removed from V and 6 bases from J, the gap between germline ends came to 16 bases. The CDR3 DNA follows: TGTGCCAGCAGTCCCCCGATCAGCGGGCCCGGGGAGCTGTTTTTT. Its translation: CASSPPISGPGELFF.

The CDR3 coding sequence is TGTGCCAGCAGTTTAGGCGGGGGCGCCTATTACGAGCAGTACTTC. This translates into CASSLGGGAYYEQYF. The chain links TRBV28 to TRBJ2-5; D perhaps matches TRBD2 (7 bases). Near its end, the DNA agrees better with TRBJ2-7, so the J call may be wrong. CDR1 is MDHEN and CDR2 is SYDVKM in the germline V gene. The CDR3 spans 15 residues.

The chain uses TRBV19 and TRBJ1-1; D remains ambiguous. The CDR3 is made up of 14 amino acids. The V end was cut by 5 bases, the J end by 9 bases, with 19 bases between. Germline loops: CDR1 LNHDA, CDR2 SQIVND (reference sequence). The CDR3 coding sequence is TGTGCCAGTAGTCCTTACGCCGAGGGTTTTCAAGCTTTCTTT. The encoded protein is CASSPYAEGFQAFF.

Only one count was recorded for this clone. Here the CDR3 reads CASRADPGFGAFF. CDR3 DNA sequence: TGTGCCAGCAGAGCGGACCCGGGATTCGGAGCTTTCTTT. The chain carries TRBV6-5 and TRBJ1-1; D is undetermined. The CDR3 is 13 amino acids. Germline-derived CDR1 and CDR2 are MNHEY and SVGAGI. Trimming shortened V by 6 bases and J by 10 bases, and 18 bases separated the two germline ends.

The rearrangement uses TRBV7-2 and TRBJ2-5; 8 positions agree with TRBD2. The germline V gene encodes CDR1 SGHTA and CDR2 FQGNSA. The junction had 6 bases not matched to a gene; V was cut back by 5 bases and J by 4 bases. The CDR3 runs to 14 residues. CDR3 coding DNA: TGTGCCAGCAGCCCAGCGGGGGTTCGAGAGACCCAGTACTTC. Its protein product is CASSPAGVRETQYF.

The chain carries TRBV2 and TRBJ1-2; D is unresolved. The CDR3 is 12 residues long. V gave up 4 bases and J gave up 8 bases, with 11 bases separating them. The germline gives CDR1 SNHLY, CDR2 FYNNEI. The CDR3 coding sequence is TGTGCCAGCAGTGGGTCAGACTCCGGCTACACCTTC. This encodes CASSGSDSGYTF. The full variable domain, its missing parts supplied by reference TRBV2 and TRBJ1-2, is EPEVTQTPSHQVTQMGQEVILRCVPISNHLYFYWYRQILGQKVEFLVSFYNNEISEKSEIFDDQFSVERPDGSNFTLKIRSTKLEDSAMYFCASSGSDSGYTFGSGTRLTVV.

V is TRBV27 and J is TRBJ1-2; 9 positions match TRBD1. Per the germline V gene, CDR1 is MNHEY and CDR2 is SMNVEV (reference sequence). Trimming at V came to 5 bases and at J to 4 bases, leaving 14 bases not matched to a gene. The CDR3 loop spans 17 amino acids. The CDR3 loop is CASSPGTGPLEGYGYTF. The CDR3 DNA follows: TGTGCCAGCAGTCCCGGGACAGGGCCCCTCGAGGGCTATGGCTACACCTTC.

J is TRBJ2-3 and V is TRBV18, with 8 positions matching TRBD1. CDR1 is KGHSH, CDR2 LQKENI, per germline. The ends lost 3 bases at V and 1 base at J; junction bases unmatched: 3. This CDR3 region has 15 residues. The CDR3, as DNA: TGTGCCAGCTCACCGGGACAGGTTGGCACAGATACGCAGTATTTT. Translation: CASSPGQVGTDTQYF. Supplemented by reference TRBV18 and TRBJ2-3, the full variable domain reads NAGVMQNPRHLVRRRGQEARLRCSPMKGHSHVYWYRQLPEEGLKFMVYLQKENIIDESGMPKERFSAEFPKEGPSILRIQQVVRGDSAAYFCASSPGQVGTDTQYFGPGTRLTVL.

V and J are TRBV6-6 and TRBJ2-7; 10 positions match TRBD2. This CDR3 spans 15 amino acids. Trimming cost V 2 bases and J 3 bases; bases outside gene matches: 4. The germline V gene encodes CDR1 MNHNY and CDR2 SVGAGI (reference sequence). The CDR3 sequence is CASSYGAGGGYEQYF. For the CDR3, the DNA is TGTGCCAGCAGTTACGGAGCGGGAGGGGGCTACGAGCAGTACTTC.

The J gene is TRBJ1-1, the V gene TRBV5-8; D ambiguous. The CDR3 is made up of 13 amino acids. The V gene's germline CDR1 is SGHTS and CDR2 YDEGEE. The V and J ends lost 4 bases and 6 bases respectively, with 13 bases between them. DNA of the CDR3: TGTGCCAGCAGCCCCACGCCGGGGTCTGAAGCTTTCTTT. Its protein is CASSPTPGSEAFF.

In its sample, this clone was seen a few times. This chain uses TRBV5-1 with TRBJ1-1, with a weak D call TRBD1 (6 bases). The CDR3 consists of 15 residues. The V end was cut by 0 bases, the J end by 1 base, with 10 bases between. Germline V lookup: CDR1 SGHRS, CDR2 YFSETQ. CDR3 DNA sequence: TGCGCCAGCAGCTTGGACGGACAGCCGAACACTGAAGCTTTCTTT. Encoded protein: CASSLDGQPNTEAFF.

J is TRBJ2-1 and V is TRBV5-1, with D perhaps TRBD1 (5 bases). Trimming took off 4 bases at V and 2 bases at J, with 7 bases between the two ends. Germline loops: CDR1 SGHRS, CDR2 YFSETQ. CDR3 length: 13 residues. CDR3 nucleotide sequence: TGCGCCAGCAGCCAGGACACCTACAATGAGCAGTTCTTC. This codes for CASSQDTYNEQFF.

This chain connects TRBV11-2 to TRBJ1-4, with a weak D call TRBD1 (6 bases). The CDR3 loop spans 16 amino acids. Trimming took off 3 bases at V and 7 bases at J, with 18 bases between the two ends. Germline V lookup: CDR1 SGHAT, CDR2 FQNNGV. This CDR3 reads CASSFSGGGVREKLFF. In DNA, the CDR3 is TGTGCCAGCAGCTTCTCCGGAGGGGGGGTACGTGAAAAACTGTTTTTT.

The gene calls are TRBV5-1 and TRBJ1-6; no definite D call. V lost 0 bases and J 6 bases, leaving 10 bases between the germline ends. Germline-derived CDR1 and CDR2 are SGHRS and YFSETQ. This CDR3 is 15 amino acids long. Here the CDR3 reads CASSLGGKSNSPLHF. The CDR3 nucleotides are TGCGCCAGCAGCTTGGGAGGGAAAAGTAATTCACCCCTCCACTTT.

This clone was detected only a few times. For the CDR3, the DNA is TGTGCCTGGGGGATCACAGGGGTTAGGTATGGCTACACCTTC. It encodes CAWGITGVRYGYTF. The chain uses TRBV30 and TRBJ1-2; 7 positions agree with TRBD1. The CDR3 sequence is 14 residues long. V shed 5 bases and J 5 bases; nucleotides not matched to a gene: 11. The germline V gene has CDR1 GTSNPN and CDR2 SVGIG (reference sequence). Together with reference TRBV30 and TRBJ1-2, the CDR3 gives the full variable domain: SQTIHQWPATLVQPVGSPLSLECTVEGTSNPNLYWYRQAAGRGLQLLFYSVGIGQISSEVPQNLSASRPQDRQFILSSKKLLLSDSGFYLCAWGITGVRYGYTFGSGTRLTVV.

The chain employs TRBV18 and TRBJ1-1, with D possibly matching TRBD1 (6 bases). Germline values: CDR1 KGHSH, CDR2 LQKENI. V gave up 3 bases and J gave up 1 base, with 15 bases separating them. CDR3 length: 16 amino acids. The CDR3 loop is CASSPSSPGANTEAFF. CDR3 nucleotides: TGTGCCAGCTCACCGAGTTCGCCAGGGGCGAACACTGAAGCTTTCTTT.

This chain connects TRBV6-2 or TRBV6-3 to TRBJ2-7, with TRBD2 matching over 8 bases. The V and J ends lost 2 bases and 2 bases, in that order; junction bases with no gene match: 11. The CDR3 has 17 residues. CDR1 and CDR2 (germline): MNHEY, SVGEGT. CDR3 in DNA: TGTGCCAGCAGTTACAACTCAGTAGCGGGGAAAGCCTACGAGCAGTACTTC. Translation gives CASSYNSVAGKAYEQYF.

This chain uses TRBV16 with TRBJ2-7, with 9 bases fitting TRBD1. The CDR3 runs 17 residues. Germline V lookup: CDR1 KGHSY, CDR2 FQNENV. With 6 bases clipped from V and 5 bases from J, the junction kept 17 bases outside the gene matches. The CDR3 loop reads CASSPRSPGQGWHEQYF. DNA of the CDR3: TGTGCCAGCAGTCCTAGGAGCCCGGGACAGGGTTGGCACGAGCAGTACTTC.

The chain combines TRBV7-9 with TRBJ1-2; no firm D call. V was trimmed by 3 bases and J by 4 bases, leaving 9 bases between them. The germline gives CDR1 SEHNR, CDR2 FQNEAQ (reference sequence). This CDR3 has 13 amino acids. The CDR3 sequence is CASSLGRLYGYTF. Written as DNA, the CDR3 is TGTGCCAGCAGCTTGGGTCGACTCTATGGCTACACCTTC.

The chain has TRBV6-5 and TRBJ2-3, with 10 bases lining up with TRBD2. This CDR3 is built from 15 residues. Unmatched junction bases numbered 6, after V lost 4 bases and J lost 5 bases. Germline CDR1 reads MNHEY; CDR2 reads SVGAGI. The CDR3 DNA is TGTGCCAGCAGTTCCCTAGCGGGAGCAGTAGATACGCAGTATTTT. This gives the protein CASSSLAGAVDTQYF.

The chain employs TRBV13 and TRBJ1-2; TRBD1 is a possible D gene (6 bases). The germline V and J ends were trimmed by 3 bases and 5 bases, with 10 bases remaining between them. Germline CDR1 is PRHDT and CDR2 is FYEKMQ (reference sequence). The CDR3 totals 13 residues. CDR3 loop: CASSLGQGYGYTF. CDR3 DNA sequence: TGTGCCAGCAGCTTGGGACAAGGTTATGGCTACACCTTC.

The DNA for the CDR3 is TGTGCCAGCTCCTCCGAGACTAGCGGCCTCCCACGGTACTTC. This gives the protein CASSSETSGLPRYF. V gene TRBV18 combines with J gene TRBJ2-7; 9 nucleotides agree with TRBD2. Germline V lookup: CDR1 KGHSH, CDR2 LQKENI. Trimming at V came to 6 bases and at J to 12 bases, leaving 15 bases not matched to a gene. CDR3 length equals 14 residues.

This clone has just a few counts. The V and J genes are TRBV5-6 and TRBJ2-7; D is uncertain. Per germline, CDR1 SGHDT and CDR2 YYEEEE. The CDR3 is 14 residues long. With 4 bases removed from V and 8 bases from J, the gap between germline ends came to 19 bases. The CDR3 DNA follows: TGTGCCAGCAGCCCGGCGGCACTTAGAAGCAAGCAGTACTTC. As protein: CASSPAALRSKQYF.

This clone was counted many times. The J gene is TRBJ1-6, the V gene TRBV2; 9 bases agree with TRBD1. In germline, CDR1 is SNHLY, CDR2 FYNNEI. The junction had 7 bases not matched to a gene; V was cut back by 6 bases and J by 10 bases. The CDR3 runs 14 residues. The CDR3 DNA sequence: TGTGCCAGCAGGAGACAGGGGGTCAACTCACCCCTCCACTTT. This gives the protein CASRRQGVNSPLHF.

The J gene is TRBJ2-6, the V gene TRBV19, with a possible D match to TRBD1 (5 bases). Trimming removed 5 bases at V and 2 bases at J, with 13 bases between. The CDR3 totals 16 residues. CDR1 LNHDA and CDR2 SQIVND come from the germline V gene (reference sequence). CDR3 nucleotide sequence: TGTGCCAGTAGTGTTGACAGTCCTCCTGGGGCCAACGTCCTGACTTTC. Its translation is CASSVDSPPGANVLTF.

This clone occurred a few times. CDR3 protein: CASSPPGRGGGEKLFF. In nucleotides, the CDR3 is TGTGCCAGCTCACCACCGGGTAGGGGAGGCGGCGAAAAACTGTTTTTT. V usage is TRBV18 and J usage is TRBJ1-4, with D maybe TRBD1 (5 bases). Trimming took 0 bases from V and 8 from J, leaving 16 bases between them. Germline V gives CDR1 KGHSH, CDR2 LQKENI. The length of the CDR3 is 16 residues.